The 27 T cell receptor beta chains given below trace back to one sample, sequenced in a study of shared clonotypes between healthy human individuals (dated by TCRdb to 2020 to 2021). The library was built by means of the immunoSEQ multiplex PCR assay. TCRdb retrieved this table from immuneACCESS and kept in-frame rearrangements only. Not all clones are present; in checked studies, unresolved V genes account for under half, and no reason is known for the remainder. Present in this sample are about 1.1 million clones, about 72% of which were seen just once. The ten largest clones capture over 0.8% of the sample. Sequencing was done on a sample of memory CD4+ T cells from PBMCs. According to the study, the label for this sample's cell subset or site signals: CD45RA-negative fraction. The receptors shown here come from a man younger than 35 in good health. Some clones in this sample may be carry-over from other donors' samples.

J is TRBJ2-5 and V is TRBV4-1, with 7 bases that match TRBD2. Germline V gives CDR1 MGHRA, CDR2 YSYEKL. The CDR3 is 15 residues long. V gave up 0 bases and J gave up 11 bases; unmatched junction bases: 12. The CDR3 sequence: CASSQEGWTRTFQYF. The CDR3 bases are TGCGCCAGCAGCCAAGAAGGGTGGACTAGGACTTTTCAGTACTTC.

This clone turned up a few times. The chain recombines TRBV7-2 with TRBJ2-3, with no clear D. V lost 5 bases to trimming and J lost 2 bases, with 11 bases between them. Per the germline V gene, CDR1 is SGHTA and CDR2 is FQGNSA. The CDR3 covers 14 residues. CDR3 in amino acids: CASSRTRDTDTQYF. CDR3 sequence (DNA): TGTGCCAGCAGCCGGACCCGAGACACAGATACGCAGTATTTT.

A few counts support this clone. The chain couples TRBV28 to TRBJ2-5; D may be TRBD2 (5 bases). This CDR3 has 14 residues. Germline values: CDR1 MDHEN, CDR2 SYDVKM. The V end lost 2 bases, the J end lost 1 base, and 8 bases lay between the germline ends. In DNA form, the CDR3 reads TGTGCCAGCAGTTTAGGGAGTATCCAAGAGACCCAGTACTTC. Its translation is CASSLGSIQETQYF.

The V call is TRBV6-6, the J call TRBJ2-2; D might be TRBD1 (5 bases). The CDR3 is 12 residues long. The V and J ends lost 4 bases and 8 bases respectively, with 8 bases between them. Germline CDR1 reads MNHNY; CDR2 reads SVGAGI (reference sequence). The CDR3 nucleotides read TGTGCCAGCAGTTTTCGGACAGGGGAGCTGTTTTTT. This sequence encodes CASSFRTGELFF.

The CDR3 DNA sequence: TGTGCCAGTTGGGGGACCGGGGAGCTGTTTTTT. Its protein product is CASWGTGELFF. The gene calls are TRBV6-1 and TRBJ2-2, with D perhaps given as TRBD1 or TRBD2 (5 bases each). Trimming stripped 9 bases from V and 5 bases from J, with 7 bases between. The CDR3 loop spans 11 amino acids. From germline, CDR1 is MNHNS and CDR2 SASEGT.

The V and J genes are TRBV5-6 and TRBJ1-5; D is unclear. This CDR3 has 18 amino acids. The V and J ends lost 3 bases and 2 bases respectively, with 21 bases between them. Germline CDR1 reads SGHDT; CDR2 reads YYEEEE. For the CDR3, the DNA is TGTGCCAGCAGCTCGCGTAGGAGCCTACCCGGAGGCAATCAGCCCCAGCATTTT. As protein: CASSSRRSLPGGNQPQHF.

The chain has TRBV20-1 and TRBJ1-1; D is undetermined. The CDR3 has 11 residues. The germline V gene encodes CDR1 DFQATT and CDR2 SNEGSKA (reference sequence). Trimming removed 0 bases from V and 11 bases from J, with 10 bases in between. The CDR3, as DNA: TGCAGTGCTAGAGATCAGAGTACGGCTTTCTTT. It yields the protein CSARDQSTAFF.

For this clone: A much larger clonotype is one base distant, so this may be a read error. This sequence joins TRBV5-6 and TRBJ2-5, with TRBD2 identical over 7 bases. Per germline, CDR1 SGHDT and CDR2 YYEEEE. This CDR3 contains 16 residues. Here the CDR3 reads CAGSFSGFRRKETQYF. For the CDR3, the DNA is TGTGCCGGCAGCTTTAGCGGGTTTAGACGGAAAGAGACCCAGTACTTC.

The chain employs TRBV9 and TRBJ2-3; no reliable D call. The CDR3 sequence is 13 residues long. Germline loops: CDR1 SGDLS, CDR2 YYNGEE. V was pared by 2 bases and J by 4 bases, with 8 bases between. The CDR3 sequence is CASSVVESDTQYF. Here the CDR3 DNA reads TGTGCCAGCAGCGTTGTAGAGTCAGATACGCAGTATTTT.

The V and J genes are TRBV2 and TRBJ1-2; no clear D. There are 13 residues in the CDR3. The V and J ends lost 9 bases and 6 bases respectively, with 17 bases between them. Germline CDR1 SNHLY, CDR2 FYNNEI. The CDR3 DNA is TGTGCCAGATCTGACGTGGCCTTGCATGGCTACACCTTC. This sequence encodes CARSDVALHGYTF.

The CDR3 reads CSVAGQTLQETQYF. In nucleotides, the CDR3 is TGCAGCGTCGCCGGACAGACCCTCCAAGAGACCCAGTACTTC. The chain carries TRBV29-1 and TRBJ2-5; D is perhaps TRBD1 (6 bases). The V gene lost 6 bases and the J gene lost 1 base, with 15 bases spanning the gap. Germline loops: CDR1 SQVTM, CDR2 ANQGSEA. The CDR3 sequence is 14 residues long.

V is TRBV6-5 and J is TRBJ2-7; 7 bases map to TRBD1. CDR1 MNHEY and CDR2 SVGAGI come from the germline V gene. V lost 5 bases, J lost 2 bases, and 6 bases stayed unmatched. The CDR3 has 14 residues. CDR3 nucleotide sequence: TGTGCCAGCAGTAAAACGGGACAGCCCTACGAGCAGTACTTC. Translation gives CASSKTGQPYEQYF.

J is TRBJ1-1 and V is TRBV18; D is unresolved. Germline V CDR1 and CDR2: KGHSH, LQKENI. V dropped 5 bases and J dropped 4 bases, with 17 bases sitting between them. CDR3 size: 15 residues. The DNA of the CDR3 is TGTGCCAGCTCAGCAGCTATAGGGTGGAGCACTGAAGCTTTCTTT. Translating gives CASSAAIGWSTEAFF.

The chain employs TRBV7-9 and TRBJ2-6; 10 nucleotides line up with TRBD1. CDR3 size: 18 residues. V gave up 5 bases and J gave up 0 bases; unmatched junction bases: 7. The germline V gene has CDR1 SEHNR and CDR2 FQNEAQ (reference sequence). The CDR3 DNA follows: TGTGCCAGCAGCCAGGGACAGGGGATTCGCTCTGGGGCCAACGTCCTGACTTTC. Its translation: CASSQGQGIRSGANVLTF.

CDR3 loop: CASPRAQPQHF. The CDR3 region has the DNA TGTGCCTCCCCCCGGGCTCAGCCCCAGCATTTT. This rearrangement joins TRBV2 to TRBJ1-5; D gene uncertain. In germline, CDR1 is SNHLY, CDR2 FYNNEI. The V and J ends lost 11 bases and 6 bases respectively, with 11 bases between them. The CDR3 loop spans 11 amino acids.

In this sample, this clone turned up many times. This chain uses TRBV11-2 with TRBJ2-2; D is unresolved. CDR1 and CDR2 (germline): SGHAT, FQNNGV. V was shortened by 0 bases and J by 2 bases, with 7 bases between the two germline ends. The CDR3 extends over 15 amino acids. Written as DNA, the CDR3 is TGTGCCAGCAGCTTAGATTGGAGTAACACCGGGGAGCTGTTTTTT. This encodes CASSLDWSNTGELFF. Full variable domain (outside the CDR3, taken from reference TRBV11-2 and TRBJ2-2): EAGVAQSPRYKIIEKRQSVAFWCNPISGHATLYWYQQILGQGPKLLIQFQNNGVVDDSQLPKDRFSAERLKGVDSTLKIQPAKLEDSAVYLCASSLDWSNTGELFFGEGSRLTVL.

CDR3 nucleotides: TGTGCCAGCAGTGGGGCGGGAGGTCATATCGGGGAGCTGTTTTTT. Protein product: CASSGAGGHIGELFF. The chain links TRBV2 to TRBJ2-2; 8 bases align to TRBD2. This CDR3 is built from 15 residues. From germline, CDR1 is SNHLY and CDR2 FYNNEI. Trimming cost V 4 bases and J 7 bases; bases outside gene matches: 8.

The chain links TRBV7-9 to TRBJ2-5; TRBD2 matches 8 bases. CDR1 SEHNR and CDR2 FQNEAQ come from the germline V gene (reference sequence). This CDR3 is built from 16 residues. The junction had 11 bases not matched to a gene; V was cut back by 3 bases and J by 5 bases. DNA for the CDR3: TGTGCCAGCAGCTTGTTAGCGGGGCGGAGGTCGGAGACCCAGTACTTC. Translating gives CASSLLAGRRSETQYF. Supplemented by reference TRBV7-9 and TRBJ2-5, the full variable domain reads DTGVSQNPRHKITKRGQNVTFRCDPISEHNRLYWYRQTLGQGPEFLTYFQNEAQLEKSRLLSDRFSAERPKGSFSTLEIQRTEQGDSAMYLCASSLLAGRRSETQYFGPGTRLLVL.

V gene TRBV7-6 combines with J gene TRBJ2-2; possibly TRBD1 or TRBD2 for D (5 bases each). CDR1 and CDR2 (germline): SGHVS, FNYEAQ. The CDR3 loop spans 15 amino acids. Trimming pared 4 bases from V and 2 bases from J, leaving 11 bases between. The CDR3 loop is CASSYSGTNTGELFF. In nucleotides, the CDR3 is TGTGCCAGCAGCTACTCCGGGACCAACACCGGGGAGCTGTTTTTT.

The chain links TRBV15 to TRBJ1-2; D ambiguous. The CDR3 extends over 14 amino acids. V was shortened by 1 base and J by 5 bases, with 11 bases between the two germline ends. Germline V gene lookup returns CDR1 LNHNV and CDR2 YYDKDF (reference sequence). The CDR3 here is CATSRVGQEYGYTF. The CDR3 DNA sequence: TGTGCCACCAGCAGAGTTGGGCAGGAATATGGCTACACCTTC.

This clone occurred a few times. At the DNA level, this CDR3 is encoded by other sequences in the same sample as well. This chain joins TRBV19 and TRBJ1-2; tentative D call: TRBD1 (5 bases). The CDR3 contains 13 residues. Germline V CDR1 and CDR2: LNHDA, SQIVND (reference sequence). The V and J ends lost 2 bases and 2 bases respectively, with 6 bases between them. The CDR3 reads CASSIPGNYGYTF. In DNA, the CDR3 is TGTGCCAGTAGTATACCAGGGAACTATGGCTACACCTTC.

The genes are TRBV7-6 and TRBJ2-1; weak D call: TRBD2 (5 bases). The germline gives CDR1 SGHVS, CDR2 FNYEAQ. The germline V and J ends were trimmed by 1 base and 4 bases, with 8 bases remaining between them. This CDR3 has 14 amino acids. Here the CDR3 reads CASSLGGSYNEQFF. The CDR3 DNA reads TGTGCCAGCAGCTTAGGAGGGAGTTACAATGAGCAGTTCTTC.

The gene calls are TRBV6-1 and TRBJ2-7; 9 bases are shared with TRBD1. CDR3 length: 17 residues. Germline-derived CDR1 and CDR2 are MNHNS and SASEGT. V shed 1 base, J shed 2 bases, and the junction held 9 bases outside the gene matches. CDR3 in DNA: TGTGCCAGCAGTGAAGTTCTAGGGACAGGGAAAACCTACGAGCAGTACTTC. Translation gives CASSEVLGTGKTYEQYF.

Here the CDR3 DNA reads TGCAGCGTTGAGGGGTTGGGTCGAAGGACCCAGTACTTC. The encoded protein is CSVEGLGRRTQYF. V and J are TRBV29-1 and TRBJ2-5; D remains unclear. V was pared by 3 bases and J by 7 bases, with 15 bases between. This CDR3 is built from 13 residues. CDR1 SQVTM and CDR2 ANQGSEA come from the germline V gene.

Many counts were recorded for this clone. The sample has other DNA sequences that encode this CDR3 too. The V and J genes are TRBV30 and TRBJ1-1; D perhaps matches TRBD1 (6 bases). V shed 2 bases and J shed 5 bases, with 12 bases lying between them. This CDR3 region has 13 residues. Germline V CDR1 and CDR2: GTSNPN, SVGIG (reference sequence). Here the CDR3 reads CAWSPRRGTEAFF. CDR3 coding DNA: TGTGCCTGGAGTCCCCGGAGGGGGACTGAAGCTTTCTTT.

This clone turned up a few times. The chain uses TRBV15 and TRBJ2-5; weak D call: TRBD1 (5 bases). The CDR3 runs to 15 residues. The germline CDR1 and CDR2 sequences are LNHNV and YYDKDF (reference sequence). V gave up 1 base and J gave up 5 bases, with 14 bases separating them. CDR3 DNA sequence: TGTGCCACCAGCAGAGCTTCCGCAGGGTCGGAGACCCAGTACTTC. Protein sequence: CATSRASAGSETQYF.

V is TRBV6-5 and J is TRBJ2-7, with D possibly TRBD1 on 5 matching bases. Deletions cut 0 bases from V and 2 bases from J, with 11 bases between. CDR1 is MNHEY and CDR2 is SVGAGI in the germline V gene. This CDR3 is 15 amino acids long. CDR3 coding DNA: TGTGCCAGCAGTTACTCGATGGGGCAGCCCTACGAGCAGTACTTC. This translates into CASSYSMGQPYEQYF.